The 11 T cell receptor beta chains in this list originate from one sample, sequenced in a study of CD8+ T cells in alopecia areata. It was cDNA, reverse transcribed from extracted RNA, that served as the sequencing template. Only in-frame clones appear in the TCRdb table, and some are missing; sequencing was by immunoSEQ multiplex PCR. The sample lists some 170,000 clones, less than 75% occurring once. This specimen was CD8+ T cells sorted from blood, taken at week 0. The source of these receptors is a human donor with alopecia areata.

This chain links TRBV5-1 with TRBJ2-5; D is perhaps TRBD2 (5 bases). Germline loops: CDR1 SGHRS, CDR2 YFSETQ. This CDR3 contains 14 residues. The germline V and J ends were trimmed by 0 bases and 2 bases, with 8 bases remaining between them. The chain's CDR3 is CASSLGGEQETQYF. The CDR3 bases are TGCGCCAGCAGCTTGGGGGGAGAGCAAGAGACCCAGTACTTC.

The chain employs TRBV25-1 and TRBJ1-1, with D possibly TRBD1 on 6 matching bases. CDR1 and CDR2 (germline): MGHDK, SYGVNS. Trimming cost V 7 bases and J 10 bases, with 13 bases left between them. The CDR3 consists of 11 residues. The CDR3: CASILGGRAFF. In nucleotides, the CDR3 is TGTGCCAGCATTCTAGGGGGGAGAGCTTTCTTT.

V usage is TRBV10-1 and J usage is TRBJ1-1, with D possibly being TRBD1 (5 bases). V was pared by 4 bases and J by 10 bases, with 19 bases between. The V gene's germline CDR1 is WNHNN and CDR2 SYGVQD (reference sequence). The CDR3 sequence is 14 residues long. The DNA of the CDR3 is TGCGCCAGCAGTGGCACGGGACGGGGAAAAGGAGCTTTCTTT. Translating gives CASSGTGRGKGAFF.

Only a few counts were recorded for this clone. V usage is TRBV29-1 and J usage is TRBJ2-7; no definite D call. The germline V gene has CDR1 SQVTM and CDR2 ANQGSEA. There are 13 residues in the CDR3. Trimming removed 2 bases at V and 2 bases at J, with 10 bases between. The CDR3 DNA is TGCAGCGTTGAATTCGAGGCCCCCTACGAGCAGTACTTC. Translated, it gives CSVEFEAPYEQYF.

This clone was observed a few times. The chain couples TRBV18 to TRBJ1-5; no reliable D call. Germline V gene lookup returns CDR1 KGHSH and CDR2 LQKENI. V was pared by 4 bases and J by 3 bases, with 10 bases between. This CDR3 contains 14 residues. Written as DNA, the CDR3 is TGTGCCAGCTCACAGAGCCGGGCCAATCAGCCCCAGCATTTT. Translating it yields CASSQSRANQPQHF.

The rearrangement joins TRBV10-2 to TRBJ2-7, with a possible D match to TRBD2 (5 bases). Germline V gives CDR1 WSHSY, CDR2 SAAADI. Deletions cut 6 bases from V and 2 bases from J, with 8 bases between. The CDR3 covers 12 residues. The CDR3 DNA is TGCGCCAGCAGGCAAGCGGCCTACGAGCAGTACTTC. Its protein is CASRQAAYEQYF.

J is TRBJ2-3 and V is TRBV7-6, with D hard to call. V dropped 5 bases and J dropped 9 bases, with 15 bases sitting between them. Per germline, CDR1 SGHVS and CDR2 FNYEAQ. The CDR3 runs 13 residues. For the CDR3, the DNA is TGTGCCAGCAGCCCCCGGACCGGTGGCACGCAGTATTTT. Protein sequence: CASSPRTGGTQYF.

V gene TRBV29-1 combines with J gene TRBJ2-3; 9 bases match TRBD1. Germline CDR1 and CDR2: SQVTM and ANQGSEA. With V trimmed by 8 bases and J by 6 bases, 6 bases remained unmatched. The CDR3 totals 12 residues. The CDR3 loop is CSLRTGVDTQYF. CDR3 DNA: TGCAGCCTACGGACAGGGGTGGATACGCAGTATTTT.

The CDR3 reads CSVVTGGWDEQYF. The CDR3 DNA follows: TGCAGCGTTGTTACGGGGGGCTGGGACGAGCAGTACTTC. V is TRBV29-1 and J is TRBJ2-7, with D possibly matching TRBD2 (7 bases). The CDR3 runs to 13 residues. Germline CDR1 is SQVTM and CDR2 is ANQGSEA. V lost 4 bases to trimming and J lost 5 bases, with 15 bases between them.

This clone came up a few times. The V gene is TRBV9, the J gene TRBJ2-1; the match to TRBD2 covers 12 bases. This CDR3 is 14 amino acids long. The junction had 11 bases not matched to a gene; V was cut back by 4 bases and J by 15 bases. Per the germline V gene, CDR1 is SGDLS and CDR2 is YYNGEE. Written as DNA, the CDR3 is TGTGCCAGCAGCTTCCGGGCTAGCGGGGGGGAAAGGTTCTTC. Protein product: CASSFRASGGERFF.

The gene calls are TRBV19 and TRBJ2-5; 7 nucleotides agree with TRBD1. The CDR3 consists of 13 residues. Germline V gives CDR1 LNHDA, CDR2 SQIVND (reference sequence). Germline trimming cut 3 bases from V and 6 bases from J; bases unmatched to any gene: 4. The chain's CDR3 is CASSIEGAKTQYF. CDR3 coding DNA: TGTGCCAGTAGTATCGAGGGGGCGAAGACCCAGTACTTC.